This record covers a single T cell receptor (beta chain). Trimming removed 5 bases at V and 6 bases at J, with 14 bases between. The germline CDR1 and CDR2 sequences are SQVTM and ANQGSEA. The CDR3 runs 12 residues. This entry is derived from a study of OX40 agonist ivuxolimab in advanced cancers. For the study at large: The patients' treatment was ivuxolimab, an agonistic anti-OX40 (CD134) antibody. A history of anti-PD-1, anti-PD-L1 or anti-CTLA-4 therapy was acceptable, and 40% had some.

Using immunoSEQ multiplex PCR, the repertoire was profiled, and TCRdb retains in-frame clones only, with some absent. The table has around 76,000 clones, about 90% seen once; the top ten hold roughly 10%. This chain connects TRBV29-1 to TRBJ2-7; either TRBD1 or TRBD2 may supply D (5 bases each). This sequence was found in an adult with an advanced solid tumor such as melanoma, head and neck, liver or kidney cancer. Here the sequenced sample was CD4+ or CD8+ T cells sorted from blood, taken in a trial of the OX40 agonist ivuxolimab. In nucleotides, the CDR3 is TGCAGCGTTTCCCTAGGGACGCCCGAGCAGTACTTC. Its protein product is CSVSLGTPEQYF.